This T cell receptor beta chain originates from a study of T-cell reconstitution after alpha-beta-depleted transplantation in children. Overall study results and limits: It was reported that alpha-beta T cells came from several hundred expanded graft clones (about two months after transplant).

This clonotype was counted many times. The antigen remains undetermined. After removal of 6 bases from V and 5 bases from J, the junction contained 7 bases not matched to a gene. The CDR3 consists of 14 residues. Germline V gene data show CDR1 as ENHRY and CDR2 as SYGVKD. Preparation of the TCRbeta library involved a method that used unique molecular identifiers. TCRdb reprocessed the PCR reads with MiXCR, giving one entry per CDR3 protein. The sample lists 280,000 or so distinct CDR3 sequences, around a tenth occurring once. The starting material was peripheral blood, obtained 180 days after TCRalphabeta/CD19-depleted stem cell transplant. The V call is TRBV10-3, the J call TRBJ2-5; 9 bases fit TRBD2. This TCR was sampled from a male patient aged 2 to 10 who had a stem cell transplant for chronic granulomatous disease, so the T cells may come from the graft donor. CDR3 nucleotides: TGTGCCATCAGGCGTGCGGGGGGGGAGGAGACCCAGTACTTC. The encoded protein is CAIRRAGGEETQYF.